Following are 14 T cell receptor beta chains from one sample sequenced in a study of cytomegalovirus exposure and HLA in healthy donors. In the PCR, 60 Vbeta and 13 Jbeta primers were used. The assay was immunoSEQ multiplex PCR, and TCRdb's table has in-frame clones only and misses some. Its table lists about 82,000 clones. Specimen: PBMCs. Receptors were obtained from a woman aged 25 to 39 in good health and CMV-seronegative.

V usage is TRBV30 and J usage is TRBJ2-1; 8 bases line up with TRBD2. The germline CDR1 and CDR2 sequences are GTSNPN and SVGIG (reference sequence). V dropped 1 base and J dropped 3; count of bases not matched to a gene: 11. The CDR3 consists of 17 residues. Written as DNA, the CDR3 is TGTGCCTGGAGTGGGGGCAGAACGGGGGGGCGCTACAATGAGCAGTTCTTC. It yields the protein CAWSGGRTGGRYNEQFF. The full variable domain, rest sourced from reference TRBV30 and TRBJ2-1, is SQTIHQWPATLVQPVGSPLSLECTVEGTSNPNLYWYRQAAGRGLQLLFYSVGIGQISSEVPQNLSASRPQDRQFILSSKKLLLSDSGFYLCAWSGGRTGGRYNEQFFGPGTRLTVL.

Here the CDR3 reads CASTWTEYTEAFF. The CDR3 DNA follows: TGTGCCAGCACCTGGACAGAATACACTGAAGCTTTCTTT. The chain couples TRBV6-1 to TRBJ1-1, with D possibly TRBD1 on 6 matching bases. Looked up from germline, CDR1 is MNHNS and CDR2 is SASEGT. V lost 7 bases and J 3 bases, leaving 12 bases between the germline ends. This CDR3 comprises 13 residues.

This chain joins TRBV7-9 and TRBJ1-1, with 8 positions matching TRBD1. V lost 1 base to trimming and J lost 0 bases; unmatched junction nucleotides: 7. Germline CDR1 is SEHNR and CDR2 is FQNEAQ (reference sequence). This CDR3 is 17 amino acids long. DNA of the CDR3: TGTGCCAGCAGCTTAGTAGGGACAGGCAGAATGAACACTGAAGCTTTCTTT. Translated, it gives CASSLVGTGRMNTEAFF.

The V gene is TRBV30, the J gene TRBJ1-1; D is undetermined. Trimming took 4 bases from V and 0 from J, leaving 6 bases between them. This CDR3 is 12 amino acids long. Germline values: CDR1 GTSNPN, CDR2 SVGIG (reference sequence). The CDR3 loop is CAWTAMNTEAFF. The CDR3 DNA reads as TGTGCCTGGACAGCGATGAACACTGAAGCTTTCTTT.

The chain uses TRBV30 and TRBJ2-7; D possibly corresponds to TRBD1 (6 bases). Germline V lookup: CDR1 GTSNPN, CDR2 SVGIG (reference sequence). The CDR3 sequence is 14 residues long. V was trimmed by 0 bases and J by 2 bases, leaving 11 bases between them. The chain's CDR3 is CAWSVPDRAYEQYF. The CDR3 DNA follows: TGTGCCTGGAGTGTACCGGACAGAGCCTACGAGCAGTACTTC.

The chain is built from TRBV5-1 and TRBJ1-1; a weak D match, TRBD1 (6 bases). Deletions cut 1 base from V and 4 bases from J, with 11 bases between. The CDR3 runs to 14 residues. Germline V CDR1 and CDR2: SGHRS, YFSETQ. CDR3 protein: CASSLNTGSTEAFF. In nucleotides, the CDR3 is TGCGCCAGCAGCTTGAATACAGGGAGCACTGAAGCTTTCTTT.

The chain couples TRBV29-1 to TRBJ1-4; D not resolved. Deletions cut 7 bases from V and 7 bases from J, with 13 bases between. This CDR3 comprises 12 residues. Looked up from germline, CDR1 is SQVTM and CDR2 is ANQGSEA. DNA of the CDR3: TGCAGCGCACTAACGAGAGGTGAAAAACTGTTTTTT. It translates to CSALTRGEKLFF.

The chain's CDR3 is CASSPTTSGSKETQYF. CDR3 DNA: TGTGCCAGCTCACCAACGACTAGCGGGAGTAAGGAGACCCAGTACTTC. This chain connects TRBV18 to TRBJ2-5, with 12 nucleotides matching TRBD2. Germline loops: CDR1 KGHSH, CDR2 LQKENI. V was pared by 2 bases and J by 5 bases, with 6 bases of the junction left unmatched. The length of the CDR3 is 16 residues.

This sequence joins TRBV19 and TRBJ1-6; D unresolved. CDR3 length: 13 amino acids. CDR1 is LNHDA, CDR2 SQIVND, per germline (reference sequence). V gave up 6 bases and J gave up 0 bases, with 3 bases separating them. The CDR3: CASSRSYNSPLHF. The CDR3 DNA follows: TGTGCCAGTAGCCGCTCCTATAATTCACCCCTCCACTTT.

The chain uses TRBV30 and TRBJ1-4; D is uncertain. V was clipped by 6 bases and J by 5 bases, with 19 bases between them. The CDR3 is 15 residues long. From germline, CDR1 is GTSNPN and CDR2 SVGIG (reference sequence). The CDR3 region is CACSYRGKANEKLFF. The CDR3 nucleotides read TGTGCCTGTTCATATCGCGGGAAAGCGAATGAAAAACTGTTTTTT.

The genes are TRBV30 and TRBJ2-5; 8 bases line up with TRBD1. CDR1 is GTSNPN and CDR2 is SVGIG in the germline V gene (reference sequence). V was clipped by 5 bases and J by 5 bases; unmatched bases: 13. The CDR3 covers 15 residues. CDR3: CAWQAGGVKSETQYF. The CDR3 nucleotides read TGTGCCTGGCAGGCAGGGGGCGTTAAATCGGAGACCCAGTACTTC.

J is TRBJ1-2 and V is TRBV19; maybe TRBD1 (5 bases). This CDR3 has 13 amino acids. Trimming shortened V by 7 bases and J by 0 bases, and 9 bases separated the two germline ends. Germline loops: CDR1 LNHDA, CDR2 SQIVND (reference sequence). In DNA form, the CDR3 reads TGTGCCAGTATTGACAGCGCTAACTATGGCTACACCTTC. This codes for CASIDSANYGYTF.

Here the CDR3 DNA reads TGTGCCAGCAGTTTTGGTGGCGGGAGGGGCACAGATACGCAGTATTTT. Translation gives CASSFGGGRGTDTQYF. V is TRBV27 and J is TRBJ2-3, with 9 bases lining up with TRBD2. The CDR3 loop spans 16 amino acids. V lost 3 bases to trimming and J lost 1 base; unmatched junction nucleotides: 5. Germline V CDR1 and CDR2: MNHEY, SMNVEV (reference sequence).

This rearrangement joins TRBV4-2 to TRBJ2-3, with D hard to call. V was trimmed by 1 base and J by 5 bases, leaving 10 bases between them. Germline-derived CDR1 and CDR2 are LGHNA and YNFKEQ. The CDR3 contains 14 residues. CDR3 amino acids: CASSQGLLGDTQYF. Written as DNA, the CDR3 is TGTGCCAGCAGCCAAGGTCTCCTCGGAGATACGCAGTATTTT.